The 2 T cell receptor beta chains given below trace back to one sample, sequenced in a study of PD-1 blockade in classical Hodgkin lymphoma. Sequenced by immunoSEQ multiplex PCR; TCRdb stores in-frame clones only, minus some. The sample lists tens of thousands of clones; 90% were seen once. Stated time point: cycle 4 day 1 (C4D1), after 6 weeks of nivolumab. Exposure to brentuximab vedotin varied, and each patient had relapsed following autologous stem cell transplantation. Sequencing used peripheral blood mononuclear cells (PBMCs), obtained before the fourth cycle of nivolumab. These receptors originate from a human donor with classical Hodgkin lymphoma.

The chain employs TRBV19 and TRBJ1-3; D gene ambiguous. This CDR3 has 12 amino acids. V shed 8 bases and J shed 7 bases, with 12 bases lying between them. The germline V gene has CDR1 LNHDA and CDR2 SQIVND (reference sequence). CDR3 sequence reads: CASPGRTNTIYF. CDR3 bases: TGTGCCAGTCCAGGACGGACTAACACCATATATTTT. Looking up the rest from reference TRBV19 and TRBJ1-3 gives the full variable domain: DGGITQSPKYLFRKEGQNVTLSCEQNLNHDAMYWYRQDPGQGLRLIYYSQIVNDFQKGDIAEGYSVSREKKESFPLTVTSAQKNPTAFYLCASPGRTNTIYFGEGSWLTVV.

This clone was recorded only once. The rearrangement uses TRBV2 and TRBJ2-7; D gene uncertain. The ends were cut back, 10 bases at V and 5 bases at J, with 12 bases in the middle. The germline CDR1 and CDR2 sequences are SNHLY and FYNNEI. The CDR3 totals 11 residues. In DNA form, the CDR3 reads TGTGCCACTGCTAGTTGGGACGAGCAGTACTTC. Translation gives CATASWDEQYF.